Sequencing of this T cell receptor (beta chain) was carried out in a study of CD8 T cells in Susac syndrome. Trimming stripped 1 base from V and 5 bases from J, with 9 bases between. This CDR3 has 13 amino acids. Germline V CDR1 and CDR2: LGHNT, FRNRAP. Random hexamers primed reverse transcription of 0.5 to 1 ug RNA. TCRdb used MiXCR to reprocess the immunoSEQ multiplex PCR reads, holding one entry per CDR3 protein. The table records hundreds of thousands of distinct CDR3 sequences, more than 70% of them present only once. The chain uses TRBV12-5 and TRBJ2-7; D is unresolved. The specimen sequenced was CD8+ T cells from PBMCs. This sequence was found in a human donor with multiple sclerosis. Here the CDR3 DNA reads TGTGCTAGTGGTTTGGGGACCATCCACGAGCAGTACTTC. Translating gives CASGLGTIHEQYF.